This TCR beta chain is from a study of T cell repertoires in cytomegalovirus infection. Study-level findings and limits: What dominated the ex vivo response were HLA-C-restricted CMV-specific TCR beta clonotypes.

Worth noting for this clonotype: Its specificity is unknown.

A single record per CDR3 protein comes from TCRdb applying MiXCR to the reads. The sample yields approximately 270,000 distinct CDR3 sequences, approximately 22% seen once. The junction had 8 bases not matched to a gene; V was cut back by 4 bases and J by 5 bases. Germline loops: CDR1 DFQATT, CDR2 SNEGSKA (reference sequence). This CDR3 has 14 amino acids. This sequence was found in a human donor in good health (CMV status not recorded). Some clones in this sample may be carry-over from other donors' samples. The material sequenced was cultured PBMCs, taken from culture after CMV antigen stimulation. The V gene is TRBV20-1, the J gene TRBJ2-7; 10 nucleotides align to TRBD2. CDR3 in DNA: TGCAGTGCTACTCCGGGACTAGCGACCCACGAGCAGTACTTC. It translates to CSATPGLATHEQYF.